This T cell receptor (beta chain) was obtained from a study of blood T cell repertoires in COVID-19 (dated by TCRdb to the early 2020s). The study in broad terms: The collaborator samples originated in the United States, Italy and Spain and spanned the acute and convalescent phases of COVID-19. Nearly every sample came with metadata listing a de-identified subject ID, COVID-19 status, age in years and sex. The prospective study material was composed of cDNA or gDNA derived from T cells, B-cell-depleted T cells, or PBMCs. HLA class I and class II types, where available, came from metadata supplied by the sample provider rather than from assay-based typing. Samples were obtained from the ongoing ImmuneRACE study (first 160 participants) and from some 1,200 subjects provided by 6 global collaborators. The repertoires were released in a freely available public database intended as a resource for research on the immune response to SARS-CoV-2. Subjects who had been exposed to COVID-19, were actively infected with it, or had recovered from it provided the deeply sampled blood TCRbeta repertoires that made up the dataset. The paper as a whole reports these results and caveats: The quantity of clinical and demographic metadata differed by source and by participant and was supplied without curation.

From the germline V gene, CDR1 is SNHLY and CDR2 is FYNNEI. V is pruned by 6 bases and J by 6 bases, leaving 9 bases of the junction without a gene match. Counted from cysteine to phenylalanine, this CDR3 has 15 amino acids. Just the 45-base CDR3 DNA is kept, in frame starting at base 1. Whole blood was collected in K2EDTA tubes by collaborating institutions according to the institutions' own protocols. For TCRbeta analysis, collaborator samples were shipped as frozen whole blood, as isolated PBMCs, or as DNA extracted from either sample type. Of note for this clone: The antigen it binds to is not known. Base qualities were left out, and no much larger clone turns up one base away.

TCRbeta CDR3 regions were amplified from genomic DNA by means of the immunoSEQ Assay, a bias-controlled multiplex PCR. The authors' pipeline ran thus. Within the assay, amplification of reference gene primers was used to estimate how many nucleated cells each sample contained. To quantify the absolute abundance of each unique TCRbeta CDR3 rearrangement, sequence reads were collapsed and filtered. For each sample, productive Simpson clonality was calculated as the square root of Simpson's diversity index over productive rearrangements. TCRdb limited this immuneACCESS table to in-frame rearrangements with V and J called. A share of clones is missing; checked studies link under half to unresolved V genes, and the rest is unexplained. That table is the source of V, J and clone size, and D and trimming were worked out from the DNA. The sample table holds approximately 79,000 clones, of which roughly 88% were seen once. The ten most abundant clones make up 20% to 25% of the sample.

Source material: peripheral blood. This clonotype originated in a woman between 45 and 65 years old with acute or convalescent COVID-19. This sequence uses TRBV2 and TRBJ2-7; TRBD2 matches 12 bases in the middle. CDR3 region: CASSFGTSGLLEQYF. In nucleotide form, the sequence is TGTGCCAGCAGCTTTGGGACTAGCGGGTTACTCGAGCAGTACTTC.